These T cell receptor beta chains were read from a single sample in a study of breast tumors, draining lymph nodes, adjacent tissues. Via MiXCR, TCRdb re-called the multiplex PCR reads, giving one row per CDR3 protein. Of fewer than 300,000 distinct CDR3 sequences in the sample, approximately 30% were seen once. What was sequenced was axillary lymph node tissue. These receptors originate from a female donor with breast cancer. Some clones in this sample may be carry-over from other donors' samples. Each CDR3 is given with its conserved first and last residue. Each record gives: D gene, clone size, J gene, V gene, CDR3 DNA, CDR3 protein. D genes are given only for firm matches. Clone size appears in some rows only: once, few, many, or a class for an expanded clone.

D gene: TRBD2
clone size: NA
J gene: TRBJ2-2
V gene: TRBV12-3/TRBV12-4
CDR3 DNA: TGTGCCAGCAGTTTACAGGGTGGCGGGAGGGCCGACGGGGAGCTGTTTTTT
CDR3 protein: CASSLQGGGRADGELFF

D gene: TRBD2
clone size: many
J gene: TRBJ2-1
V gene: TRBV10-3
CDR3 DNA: TGTGCCATCAGTGAGCTAGCGGGAGTTAGTGAGCAGTTCTTC
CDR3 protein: CAISELAGVSEQFF

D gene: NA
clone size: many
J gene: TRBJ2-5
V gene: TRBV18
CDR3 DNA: TGTGCCAGCTCACCACCGTCCACACAAGAGACCCAGTACTTC
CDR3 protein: CASSPPSTQETQYF

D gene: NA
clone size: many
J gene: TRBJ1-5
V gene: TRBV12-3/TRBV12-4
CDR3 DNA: TGTGCCAGCAGTTTAAGGTGGGAAGGGGGCAATCAGCCCCAGCATTTT
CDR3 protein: CASSLRWEGGNQPQHF

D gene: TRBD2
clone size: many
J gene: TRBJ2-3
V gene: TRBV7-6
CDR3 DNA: TGTGCCAGCAGCTTAAGGATTAGCGGGAGTGGAGCAGATACGCAGTATTTT
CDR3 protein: CASSLRISGSGADTQYF

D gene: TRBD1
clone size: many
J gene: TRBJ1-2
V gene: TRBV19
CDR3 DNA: TGTGCCAGTCGGGACAGAGAGTTTAACTATGGCTACACCTTC
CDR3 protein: CASRDREFNYGYTF

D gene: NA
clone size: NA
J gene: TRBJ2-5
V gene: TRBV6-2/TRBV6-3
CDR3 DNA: TGTGCCAGCAGCCAGGGGGGAGTAAGAGAGACCCAGTACTTC
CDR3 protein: CASSQGGVRETQYF

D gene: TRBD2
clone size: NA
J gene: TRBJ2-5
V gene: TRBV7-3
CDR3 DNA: TGTGCCAGCAGCTACGGGACTAGCATCGGGGAGACCCAGTACTTC
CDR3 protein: CASSYGTSIGETQYF

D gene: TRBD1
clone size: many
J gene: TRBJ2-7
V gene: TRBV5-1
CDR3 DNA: TGCGCCAGCAGCTTGGGACAGGGGGCACCCGAGCAGTACTTC
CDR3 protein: CASSLGQGAPEQYF

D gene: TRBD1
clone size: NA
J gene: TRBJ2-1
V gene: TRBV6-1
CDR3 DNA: TGTGCCAGCAGTGAAGCGCTGACAGGGGGCTACAATGAGCAGTTCTTC
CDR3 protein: CASSEALTGGYNEQFF

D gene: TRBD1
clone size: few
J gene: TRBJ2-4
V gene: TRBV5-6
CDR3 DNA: TGTGCCAGCAGCCGGGGACAGGCATTCGTTCAGTACTTC
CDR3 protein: CASSRGQAFVQYF

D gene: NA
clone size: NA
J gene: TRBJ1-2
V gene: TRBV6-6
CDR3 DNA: TGTGCCAGCAGTTACGGGGGGGGATCTAACTATGGCTACACCTTC
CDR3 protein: CASSYGGGSNYGYTF

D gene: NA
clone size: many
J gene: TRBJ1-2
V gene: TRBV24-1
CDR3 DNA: TGTGCCACCAGTTCCACACTTGGGGCCTACACCTTC
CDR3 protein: CATSSTLGAYTF

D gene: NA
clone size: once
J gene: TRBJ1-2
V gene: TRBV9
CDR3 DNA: TGTGCCAGCAGCGTCAGCCCATATGGCTACACCTTC
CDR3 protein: CASSVSPYGYTF

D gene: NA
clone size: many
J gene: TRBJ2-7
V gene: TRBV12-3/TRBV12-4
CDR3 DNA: TGTGCCAGCAGTTTAACGGGGGGCCACGAGCAGTACTTC
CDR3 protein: CASSLTGGHEQYF

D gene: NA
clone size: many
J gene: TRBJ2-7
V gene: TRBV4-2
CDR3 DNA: TGTGCCAGCAGCCGAGCATCTGGGGAGCAGTACTTC
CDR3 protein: CASSRASGEQYF